The clone carrying this TCR beta chain has a handful of counts. Its specificity is not known. Patients sequenced had flow cytometry evidence of CD8+CD57+ cell expansion. No patient had been given any therapy when blood was sampled. CDR3 and TCR beta VDJ profiling relied on genomic DNA as the template. One entry per CDR3 protein, called by TCRdb with MiXCR from the reads. The sample lists some 140,000 distinct CDR3 sequences, about 52% occurring once. These data come from a study of CD8+CD57+ T cells in acquired aplastic anemia. Study summary: Sorted CD4+ and CD8+ cells gave a mean 3.2 ug DNA, range about 0.19 to 27.4 ug. Study observations and caveats: It was found that more than 25 CD8+ CDR3 sequences were shared between patients and controls.

Sequencing used sorted CD4+, CD8+, or CD8+CD57+ T cells (not recorded which) from PBMCs. The source is a human donor with aplastic anemia.

The CDR3 sequence is CASSPLPGQGTDTQYF. The CDR3, as DNA: TGTGCCAGTAGTCCCCTCCCGGGACAGGGAACAGATACGCAGTATTTT. The V gene is TRBV19, the J gene TRBJ2-3, with 9 bases identical to TRBD1. This CDR3 comprises 16 residues. Germline assignment: CDR1 LNHDA and CDR2 SQIVND (reference sequence). V was pared by 5 bases and J by 3 bases, with 9 bases of the junction left unmatched.